These 27 T cell receptor beta chains were sequenced from one sample in a study of T-cell reconstitution after alpha-beta-depleted transplantation in children. Unique molecular identifiers were used in preparing the TCRbeta library. In TCRdb, the PCR reads were re-called with MiXCR into one record per CDR3 protein. This sample yields roughly 300,000 distinct CDR3 sequences, of which 9.9% are seen a single time; roughly 9.1% belongs to the top ten. Sample: PBMCs from the stem cell graft donor, taken from the stem cell graft. Every receptor here comes from a human donor who donated a stem cell graft to a child with SCID.

V gene TRBV18 combines with J gene TRBJ2-7; 9 bases map to TRBD1. J lost 3 bases, V lost 3 bases, and 9 bases had no gene match. Germline lookup yields CDR1 KGHSH and CDR2 LQKENI. The CDR3 totals 16 residues. Written as DNA, the CDR3 is TGTGCCAGCTCACCCGATACAGGGGGCGTGAGCTACGAGCAGTACTTC. Encoded protein: CASSPDTGGVSYEQYF.

This clonotype was seen a few times. The CDR3 protein is CASSPAGKKDETQYF. DNA for the CDR3: TGTGCCAGCAGCCCCGCCGGGAAAAAAGACGAGACCCAGTACTTC. The gene calls are TRBV27 and TRBJ2-5; D is perhaps TRBD2 (5 bases). The CDR3 is 15 amino acids. Germline V lookup: CDR1 MNHEY, CDR2 SMNVEV (reference sequence). Trimming removed 6 bases at V and 5 bases at J, with 19 bases between.

This clonotype was counted ten times or more. The rearrangement links TRBV20-1 to TRBJ2-1; tentatively, D is TRBD1 or TRBD2 (6 bases each). V lost 6 bases and J lost 4, with 13 bases in between. Germline CDR1 DFQATT, CDR2 SNEGSKA (reference sequence). There are 13 residues in the CDR3. The CDR3 DNA reads as TGCAGTGCCCGAGGGGGGACTTACAATGAGCAGTTCTTC. This gives the protein CSARGGTYNEQFF.

This clonotype was seen more than once but under ten times. The chain links TRBV20-1 to TRBJ1-6; possible D gene TRBD1, 6 bases. CDR3 size: 13 residues. Deletions cut 6 bases from V and 5 bases from J, with 11 bases between. The V gene's germline CDR1 is DFQATT and CDR2 SNEGSKA (reference sequence). The chain's CDR3 is CSAITGNNSPLHF. CDR3 nucleotide sequence: TGCAGTGCCATCACAGGGAATAATTCACCCCTCCACTTT.

This clonotype has ten or more counts. V gene TRBV9 combines with J gene TRBJ1-6; D unclear. The V gene's germline CDR1 is SGDLS and CDR2 YYNGEE. V shed 7 bases and J shed 8 bases, with 16 bases lying between them. CDR3 size: 14 residues. This CDR3 reads CASGPVRSDSPLHF. The DNA for the CDR3 is TGTGCCAGCGGACCTGTGAGGAGTGATTCACCCCTCCACTTT.

CDR3 sequence reads: CASSQAVIQNYGYTF. CDR3 nucleotide sequence: TGCGCCAGCAGCCAAGCTGTGATACAAAACTATGGCTACACCTTC. This rearrangement joins TRBV4-1 to TRBJ1-2, with D hard to call. V lost 1 base and J lost 2, with 11 bases in between. Germline V gives CDR1 MGHRA, CDR2 YSYEKL. The CDR3 spans 15 residues.

This clonotype occurred many times. The rearrangement uses TRBV12-3 or TRBV12-4 and TRBJ2-2, with 10 nucleotides matching TRBD1. J was trimmed by 2 bases and V by 5 bases; bases with no gene match: 5. The CDR3 covers 16 residues. CDR3 sequence: CASSPWDRGNTGELFF. The CDR3 DNA follows: TGTGCCAGCAGTCCTTGGGACAGGGGTAACACCGGGGAGCTGTTTTTT.

This clonotype was picked up many times. CDR3 nucleotides: TGTGCCAGCAGTTACCGCCATCTAGAGGGTAACACTGAAGCTTTCTTT. Protein sequence: CASSYRHLEGNTEAFF. The rearrangement links TRBV6-5 to TRBJ1-1; D not certain. Germline V lookup: CDR1 MNHEY, CDR2 SVGAGI. Trimming stripped 2 bases from V and 2 bases from J, with 15 bases between. This CDR3 spans 16 amino acids.

The chain combines TRBV3-1 with TRBJ2-7, with 8 positions matching TRBD1. V was clipped by 5 bases and J by 2 bases; unmatched bases: 2. The CDR3 contains 13 residues. Germline CDR1 LGHDT, CDR2 YNNKEL (reference sequence). The CDR3, as DNA: TGTGCCAGCAGCGCAGGGGGCACCTACGAGCAGTACTTC. Protein: CASSAGGTYEQYF.

The V and J genes are TRBV11-1 and TRBJ2-7, with D possibly TRBD1 on 6 matching bases. V was pared by 1 base and J by 6 bases, with 10 bases between. The germline gives CDR1 SGHAT, CDR2 FQDESV (reference sequence). The CDR3 loop spans 13 amino acids. For the CDR3, the DNA is TGTGCCAGCAGCTTAGGACAGGTGGGCGAGCAGTACTTC. Translating gives CASSLGQVGEQYF.

The V call is TRBV10-3, the J call TRBJ2-1, with TRBD2 matching over 10 bases. The V and J ends lost 0 bases and 8 bases, in that order; junction bases with no gene match: 7. This CDR3 is 16 amino acids long. The germline gives CDR1 ENHRY, CDR2 SYGVKD. This CDR3 is CAISESNSGGSDEQFF. In DNA, the CDR3 is TGTGCCATCAGTGAGTCGAATAGCGGGGGGAGCGATGAGCAGTTCTTC.

This clonotype has only a few counts. The chain joins TRBV7-3 to TRBJ2-7, with D maybe TRBD2 (6 bases). The ends were cut back, 1 base at V and 2 bases at J, with 9 bases in the middle. Germline loops: CDR1 SGHTA, CDR2 FQGTGA. CDR3 length equals 14 residues. The CDR3 sequence is CASSLNGGTYEQYF. CDR3 DNA sequence: TGTGCCAGCAGCTTAAACGGCGGGACCTACGAGCAGTACTTC.

This clonotype was counted between two and nine times. This chain joins TRBV14 and TRBJ1-2; no definite D call. V lost 1 base and J 5 bases, leaving 8 bases between the germline ends. The CDR3 extends over 13 amino acids. CDR1 and CDR2 (germline): SGHDN, FVKESK. CDR3 in amino acids: CASSQGNDYGYTF. In nucleotides, the CDR3 is TGTGCCAGCAGCCAAGGGAACGATTATGGCTACACCTTC.

This clonotype was counted many times. The chain has TRBV12-3 or TRBV12-4 and TRBJ1-2; D is possibly TRBD1 (5 bases). The CDR3 spans 14 residues. V was trimmed by 0 bases and J by 8 bases, leaving 13 bases between them. The CDR3 bases are TGTGCCAGCAGTTTAGCGCAGGGAAGAAGCGGCTACACCTTC. This sequence encodes CASSLAQGRSGYTF.

This clonotype was observed at least ten times. The junction differs from germline at one of its ends, possibly a read error. The chain uses TRBV2 and TRBJ2-7; TRBD1 is a possible D gene (6 bases). The germline CDR1 and CDR2 sequences are SNHLY and FYNNEI. The CDR3 has 15 amino acids. CDR3 nucleotides: TGTGCCAGCAGCGAAGTCGGGACACCCAATGGGGAGCAGTACTTC. Translated: CASSEVGTPNGEQYF. The full variable domain, with the rest looked up from reference TRBV2 and TRBJ2-7, is EPEVTQTPSHQVTQMGQEVILRCVPISNHLYFYWYRQILGQKVEFLVSFYNNEISEKSEIFDDQFSVERPDGSNFTLKIRSTKLEDSAMYFCASSEVGTPNGEQYFGPGTRLTVT.

The rearrangement links TRBV5-5 to TRBJ1-1; D uncertain. The CDR3 sequence is 14 residues long. V shed 5 bases and J shed 0 bases, with 11 bases lying between them. Per germline, CDR1 SGHKS and CDR2 YYEKEE (reference sequence). CDR3 amino acids: CASRSRVVNTEAFF. The CDR3 DNA is TGTGCCAGCAGATCTCGGGTAGTGAACACTGAAGCTTTCTTT.

This clonotype occurred many times. V is TRBV5-4 and J is TRBJ2-3, with 12 bases lining up with TRBD2. Germline assignment: CDR1 SGHNT and CDR2 YYREEE (reference sequence). CDR3 length: 13 amino acids. Germline trimming cut 1 base from V and 13 bases from J; bases unmatched to any gene: 4. CDR3 loop: CASSLSRLAGEYF. The CDR3 DNA is TGTGCCAGCAGCTTGTCCCGACTAGCGGGAGAGTATTTT. Complete variable domain (other parts from reference TRBV5-4 and TRBJ2-3): ETGVTQSPTHLIKTRGQQVTLRCSSQSGHNTVSWYQQALGQGPQFIFQYYREEENGRGNFPPRFSGLQFPNYSSELNVNALELDDSALYLCASSLSRLAGEYFGPGTRLTVL.

This clonotype was picked up a small number of times. The chain is built from TRBV7-9 and TRBJ1-1, with 7 bases identical to TRBD1. This CDR3 is built from 17 residues. Per germline, CDR1 SEHNR and CDR2 FQNEAQ (reference sequence). The trim removed 5 bases at V and 4 bases at J, leaving 16 bases unmatched. The CDR3 here is CASSLPRWEGAGTEAFF. The CDR3 coding sequence is TGTGCCAGCAGCCTACCTAGATGGGAGGGGGCCGGCACTGAAGCTTTCTTT.

The gene calls are TRBV4-2 and TRBJ2-7; D is undetermined. Germline values: CDR1 LGHNA, CDR2 YNFKEQ. Trimming left V 3 bases short and J 7 bases short, with 16 bases between. The CDR3 length is 14 residues. CDR3: CASSHAPTGYEQYF. The CDR3 DNA follows: TGTGCCAGCAGCCACGCCCCGACCGGTTATGAGCAGTACTTC.

This rearrangement joins TRBV7-3 to TRBJ2-1; TRBD2 is a possible D gene (5 bases). CDR3 length equals 15 residues. The V and J ends lost 2 bases and 5 bases respectively, with 13 bases between them. The V gene's germline CDR1 is SGHTA and CDR2 FQGTGA. The CDR3 sequence: CASSLLREKNNEQFF. CDR3 in DNA: TGTGCCAGCAGCTTACTACGGGAAAAGAACAATGAGCAGTTCTTC.

The chain employs TRBV5-6 and TRBJ2-4, with D possibly called TRBD1 or TRBD2 (6 bases each). Per the germline V gene, CDR1 is SGHDT and CDR2 is YYEEEE. The CDR3 sequence is 22 residues long. Between the trimmed V and J ends, which lost 0 bases and 1 base, there was a span of 29 bases. The DNA for the CDR3 is TGTGCCAGCAGCTTGGTGGAGGGGGGAGTGCGAGAGGGGCGAGGGGCCAAAAACATTCAGTACTTC. Protein product: CASSLVEGGVREGRGAKNIQYF.

This clonotype was seen a handful of times. The rearrangement uses TRBV18 and TRBJ2-7; 8 bases agree with TRBD1. Germline V gives CDR1 KGHSH, CDR2 LQKENI. V was clipped by 2 bases and J by 5 bases; unmatched bases: 8. The CDR3 has 15 residues. The CDR3 nucleotides are TGTGCCAGCTCACCAGGGGGCAGGGGGCCCCACGAGCAGTACTTC. It translates to CASSPGGRGPHEQYF.

This clonotype has at least ten counts. The rearrangement links TRBV28 to TRBJ2-1; the match to TRBD1 covers 9 bases. Germline assignment: CDR1 MDHEN and CDR2 SYDVKM. The CDR3 is 14 amino acids. Trimming at V came to 6 bases and at J to 7 bases, leaving 7 bases not matched to a gene. The CDR3 loop is CASRSGTGMNEQFF. In DNA form, the CDR3 reads TGTGCCAGCAGATCCGGGACAGGGATGAATGAGCAGTTCTTC.

The table lists this clonotype with a few counts. A read error may produce the germline difference seen at one junction end. The chain links TRBV29-1 to TRBJ2-1; 9 positions agree with TRBD2. The CDR3 loop spans 13 amino acids. Looked up from germline, CDR1 is SQVTM and CDR2 is ANQGSEA. The CDR3 region has the DNA TGCAGCGTTGCCGTCGTAGAGGCGGGGGGGCAAGTCTTC. As protein: CSVAVVEAGGQVF.

The J gene is TRBJ2-2, the V gene TRBV6-1; D remains unclear. V was trimmed by 2 bases and J by 0 bases, leaving 10 bases between them. The CDR3 consists of 16 residues. CDR1 and CDR2 (germline): MNHNS, SASEGT. DNA of the CDR3: TGTGCCAGCAGTGAATCAGTCTTAGCGAACACCGGGGAGCTGTTTTTT. It specifies CASSESVLANTGELFF.

This clonotype has a handful of counts. V usage is TRBV5-1 and J usage is TRBJ2-1; D is possibly TRBD2 (7 bases). The CDR3 extends over 17 amino acids. The V and J ends lost 1 base and 0 bases respectively, with 14 bases between them. The V gene's germline CDR1 is SGHRS and CDR2 YFSETQ. CDR3 DNA sequence: TGCGCCAGCAGCTTGAGGGGGGGCCCTAGCTCCTACAATGAGCAGTTCTTC. It specifies CASSLRGGPSSYNEQFF. Variable domain in full (rest from reference TRBV5-1 and TRBJ2-1): KAGVTQTPRYLIKTRGQQVTLSCSPISGHRSVSWYQQTPGQGLQFLFEYFSETQRNKGNFPGRFSGRQFSNSRSEMNVSTLELGDSALYLCASSLRGGPSSYNEQFFGPGTRLTVL.

V gene TRBV5-1 combines with J gene TRBJ2-7; 7 bases line up with TRBD1. CDR1 is SGHRS, CDR2 YFSETQ, per germline. Trimming cost V 7 bases and J 2 bases; bases outside gene matches: 15. The CDR3 runs 16 residues. Here the CDR3 DNA reads TGCGCCAGCGGATCCCCCCGGGACAGTCCCCCCTACGAGCAGTACTTC. As protein: CASGSPRDSPPYEQYF.